The TCR beta chain described here comes from a study of blood T cell repertoires in COVID-19. Libraries were prepared by immunoSEQ multiplex PCR; TCRdb keeps only in-frame clonotypes and omits some of them. The sample consists of approximately 150,000 clones, roughly 87% of them appearing once. This TCR was sampled from a human donor in a cohort sampled during active COVID-19. Sample: peripheral blood.

The CDR3, as DNA: TGTGCCAGCAGCCCGGGGTGGAGGGCGAACACCGGGGAGCTGTTTTTT. Its protein is CASSPGWRANTGELFF. The V call is TRBV7-9, the J call TRBJ2-2; maybe TRBD2 (6 bases). Looked up from germline, CDR1 is SEHNR and CDR2 is FQNEAQ (reference sequence). CDR3 length: 16 residues. Trimming pared 5 bases from V and 0 bases from J, leaving 13 bases between.